The rows below give T cell receptor beta chains drawn from one sample of a study of blood T cell repertoires in COVID-19. Method: immunoSEQ multiplex PCR; TCRdb's copy keeps in-frame clones and lacks some. Among 70,000 to 80,000 clones listed, about nine tenths were seen once. The sample comprised peripheral blood. These receptors came from a man at least 80 years old in a cohort sampled during active COVID-19. CDR3s include the opening cysteine and the closing phenylalanine or tryptophan. A D gene is named only where the DNA matches it firmly. Not every row has a clone size; where given, it reads once, few, many or a size class.

d_call,j_call,clone_size,v_call,cdr3_nt,cdr3_aa
NA,TRBJ2-1,once,TRBV3-1/TRBV3-2,TGTGCCAGCAGCCAAGGGGCCGAGCAGTTCTTC,CASSQGAEQFF
NA,TRBJ1-5,few,TRBV5-1,TGCGCCAGCCACTCCGACTATTTGGTCCAGCATTTT,CASHSDYLVQHF
TRBD1,TRBJ1-2,NA,TRBV5-5,TGTGCCAGCAGCGTGGGACCAGGACAGGGGGCCGATGGCTACACCTTC,CASSVGPGQGADGYTF
NA,TRBJ2-3,NA,TRBV5-1,TGCGCCAGCAGGCCTGATCGGGATACGCAGTATTTT,CASRPDRDTQYF
TRBD2,TRBJ2-3,NA,TRBV5-1,TGCGCCAGCAGTGATTTAGCGGGGCAGGGAACAGATACGCAGTATTTT,CASSDLAGQGTDTQYF
TRBD1,TRBJ1-2,few,TRBV29-1,TGCAGCGCAGATTTACAGGGGATGGACTATGGCTACACCTTC,CSADLQGMDYGYTF
TRBD1,TRBJ1-5,once,TRBV6-5,TGTGCCAGCAGTTACGGGACAGGGAATCAGCCCCAGCATTTT,CASSYGTGNQPQHF
TRBD2,TRBJ2-3,NA,TRBV2,TGTGCCAGCAGTCTACGTCCGGGACTAGGAAGCACAGATACGCAGTATTTT,CASSLRPGLGSTDTQYF
NA,TRBJ1-4,NA,TRBV7-2,TGTGCCAGCAGTCCCCGGGGGGCCACTAATGAAAAACTGTTTTTT,CASSPRGATNEKLFF
TRBD1,TRBJ2-7,NA,TRBV19,TGTGCCAGTAGATCGGGACAGGGTGTGTACGAGCAGTACTTC,CASRSGQGVYEQYF
NA,TRBJ2-5,NA,TRBV5-1,TGCGCCAGCAGCTTGGGCACAGGGATTAGTGAGACCCAGTACTTC,CASSLGTGISETQYF
NA,TRBJ2-1,NA,TRBV2,TGTGCCAGCAGTGTGATCCAGGGGTTCTACAATGAGCAGTTCTTC,CASSVIQGFYNEQFF
TRBD1,TRBJ1-2,NA,TRBV5-1,TGCGCCAGCAGCTTGACAGGGGGCGCGGGTGGCTACACCTTC,CASSLTGGAGGYTF
NA,TRBJ1-5,once,TRBV5-5,TGTGCCAGCAGCTTGGTCGGGAGAGAAGATCAGCCCCAGCATTTT,CASSLVGREDQPQHF
NA,TRBJ1-1,NA,TRBV5-1,TGCGCCAGCAGCTTTATATGGGGCAGGACCCAGAACACTGAAGCTTTCTTT,CASSFIWGRTQNTEAFF
NA,TRBJ1-1,NA,TRBV7-3,TGTGCCAGCGGGAGCGGCAGCAACACTGAAGCTTTCTTT,CASGSGSNTEAFF
NA,TRBJ2-5,NA,TRBV19,TGTGCCAGATTTTTCGGCGGCCAAGAGACCCAGTACTTC,CARFFGGQETQYF
TRBD2,TRBJ2-3,NA,TRBV5-4,TGTGCCAGCAAAGCGGGGGGCCGGGGCACAGATACGCAGTATTTT,CASKAGGRGTDTQYF
TRBD2,TRBJ2-2,few,TRBV5-1,TGCGCCAGCAGCTTTAGCGGGGGGGCCTACGGGGAGCTGTTTTTT,CASSFSGGAYGELFF
TRBD2,TRBJ2-1,NA,TRBV7-3,TGTGCCAGCAGCCCTCAGCGGGGGGGCCTCTATGAGCAGTTCTTC,CASSPQRGGLYEQFF
TRBD1,TRBJ1-1,NA,TRBV19,TGTGCCAGTAGTAGGACAGGGAGGACTGAAGCTTTCTTT,CASSRTGRTEAFF
NA,TRBJ2-6,NA,TRBV9,TGTGCCAGCAGCGTAAGGTCAGGTAGCTCTGGGGCCAACGTCCTGACTTTC,CASSVRSGSSGANVLTF
TRBD1,TRBJ2-5,NA,TRBV9,TGTGCCAGCAGCGTAGAGGACAGGGGGTACCAAGAGACCCAGTACTTC,CASSVEDRGYQETQYF
NA,TRBJ1-5,NA,TRBV23-1,TGCGCCAGCAGGAAAGACATAAATAGCAATCAGCCCCAGCATTTT,CASRKDINSNQPQHF
TRBD1,TRBJ2-2,NA,TRBV28,TGTGCCAGCAGTCTACCCCCGGGACAGGGTTACACCGGGGAGCTGTTTTTT,CASSLPPGQGYTGELFF
TRBD2,TRBJ2-3,NA,TRBV2,TGTGCCAGCAGTCGGGGGGGCCGGACAGATACGCAGTATTTT,CASSRGGRTDTQYF
NA,TRBJ2-6,once,TRBV7-2,TGTGCCAGCAGCCCAGGCAGCTCGAGGGCCTCTGGGGCCAACGTCCTGACTTTC,CASSPGSSRASGANVLTF
NA,TRBJ2-5,NA,TRBV18,TGTGCCAGCTCACCACCGGGGGGGCTGGAGACCCAGTACTTC,CASSPPGGLETQYF
TRBD1,TRBJ1-2,NA,TRBV4-3,TGCGCCAGCAGCCAAGATAGACAGGGATTCTATGGCTACACCTTC,CASSQDRQGFYGYTF
NA,TRBJ2-6,NA,TRBV5-1,TGCGCCAGCAGCTCCTCCTTCTCTGGGGCCAACGTCCTGACTTTC,CASSSSFSGANVLTF
NA,TRBJ1-5,NA,TRBV4-3,TGCGCCAGCAGCCAAGTTCGGGGGGTTGGTCAGCCCCAGCATTTT,CASSQVRGVGQPQHF
NA,TRBJ2-5,NA,TRBV19,TGTGCCAGTAGTATAGATCGGGGAGTCCAAGAGACCCAGTACTTC,CASSIDRGVQETQYF
NA,TRBJ1-3,NA,TRBV3-1/TRBV3-2,TGTGCCAGCAGCCAAGAGTCACACTCTGGAAACACCATATATTTT,CASSQESHSGNTIYF
TRBD2,TRBJ2-2,NA,TRBV9,TGTGCCAGCAGCATGAGACTAGCGGGGAAAACCGGGGAGCTGTTTTTT,CASSMRLAGKTGELFF
NA,TRBJ2-2,NA,TRBV10-3,TGTGCCATCAGTGTCAGTCCTGCGAACACCGGGGAGCTGTTTTTT,CAISVSPANTGELFF
NA,TRBJ2-7,NA,TRBV13,TGTGCCAGCAGCCGGCGCGAAGGGGGCTACGAGCAGTACTTC,CASSRREGGYEQYF
NA,TRBJ1-1,NA,TRBV9,TGTGCCAGCAGCGCCGGGGGGTCTGAAGCTTTCTTT,CASSAGGSEAFF
NA,TRBJ2-5,NA,TRBV10-3,TGTGCCATCAGTGAAAGCACCGCGGGTTTGGTCCAGTACTTC,CAISESTAGLVQYF
NA,TRBJ1-6,NA,TRBV3-1/TRBV3-2,TGTGCCAGCAGCCAGGGGGCATCCTATAATTCACCCCTCCACTTT,CASSQGASYNSPLHF
TRBD1,TRBJ1-2,NA,TRBV11-2,TGTGCCAGCAGCTTGGGACAGCACGCGGAGGGCTACACCTTC,CASSLGQHAEGYTF
TRBD1,TRBJ1-3,NA,TRBV7-9,TGTGCCAGCAGTTTCGGGACAGGCTCTGGAAACACCATATATTTT,CASSFGTGSGNTIYF
TRBD1,TRBJ1-1,NA,TRBV9,TGTGCCAGCAGCGTAGGTTGGGGACAGGCCCCCAATCCTGAAGCTTTCTTT,CASSVGWGQAPNPEAFF